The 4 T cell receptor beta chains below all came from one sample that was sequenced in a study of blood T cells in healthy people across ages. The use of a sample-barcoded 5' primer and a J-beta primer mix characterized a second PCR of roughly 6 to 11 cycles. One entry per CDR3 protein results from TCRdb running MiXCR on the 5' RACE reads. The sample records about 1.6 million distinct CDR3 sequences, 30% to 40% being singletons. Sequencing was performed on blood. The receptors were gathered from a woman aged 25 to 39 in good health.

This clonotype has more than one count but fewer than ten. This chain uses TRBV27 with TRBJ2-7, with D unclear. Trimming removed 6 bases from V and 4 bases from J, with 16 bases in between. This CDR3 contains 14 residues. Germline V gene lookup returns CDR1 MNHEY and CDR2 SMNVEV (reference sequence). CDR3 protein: CASRPSTLGYEQYF. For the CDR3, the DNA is TGTGCCAGCAGACCCTCGACTCTAGGTTACGAGCAGTACTTC.

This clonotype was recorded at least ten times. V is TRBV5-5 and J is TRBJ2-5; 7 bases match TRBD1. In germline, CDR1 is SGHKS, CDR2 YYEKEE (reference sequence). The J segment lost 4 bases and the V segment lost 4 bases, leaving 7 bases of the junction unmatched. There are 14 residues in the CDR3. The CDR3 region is CASSRDRERETQYF. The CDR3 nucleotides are TGTGCCAGCAGCCGTGACAGGGAAAGAGAGACCCAGTACTTC.

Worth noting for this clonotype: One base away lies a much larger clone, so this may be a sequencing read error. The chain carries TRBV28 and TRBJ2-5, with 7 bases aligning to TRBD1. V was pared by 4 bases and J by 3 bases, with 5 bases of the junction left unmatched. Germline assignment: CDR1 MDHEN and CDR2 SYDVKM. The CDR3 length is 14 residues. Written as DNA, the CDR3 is TGTGCCAGCAGTTGGATAGGGGGCGAAGAGACCCAGTACTTC. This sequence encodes CASSWIGGEETQYF.

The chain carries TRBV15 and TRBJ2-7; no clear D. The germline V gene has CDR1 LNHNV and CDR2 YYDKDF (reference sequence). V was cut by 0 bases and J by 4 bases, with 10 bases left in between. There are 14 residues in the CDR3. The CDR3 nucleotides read TGTGCCACCAGCAGAGAGGGATTGTATTACGAGCAGTACTTC. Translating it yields CATSREGLYYEQYF. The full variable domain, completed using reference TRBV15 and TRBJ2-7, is DAMVIQNPRYQVTQFGKPVTLSCSQTLNHNVMYWYQQKSSQAPKLLFHYYDKDFNNEADTPDNFQSRRPNTSFCFLDIRSPGLGDTAMYLCATSREGLYYEQYFGPGTRLTVT.